This T cell receptor beta chain was sequenced in a study of identical twins. Each CDR3 protein is one row after TCRdb ran MiXCR on the 5' RACE reads. Of roughly 750,000 distinct CDR3 sequences in the sample, around 21% are singletons; the top ten hold approximately 4.5%. This clonotype occurred a few times. The data also belong to a second study, concerning T cells expressing NK-cell markers. Turning to that study: The authors derived TCR beta repertoires from sorted CD3+CD56+NKG2C+, CD3+CD56+NKG2C- and CD3+CD56-NKG2C+ T cells.

This clonotype was sampled from a woman younger than 35 in good health. Input material: PBMCs.

CDR3 sequence reads: CASSVALKPTDTQYF. Written as DNA, the CDR3 is TGTGCCAGCAGCGTAGCGCTGAAACCCACAGATACGCAGTATTTT. The J gene is TRBJ2-3, the V gene TRBV9; no clear D. The CDR3 loop spans 15 amino acids. Germline-derived CDR1 and CDR2 are SGDLS and YYNGEE. V lost 0 bases to trimming and J lost 2 bases, with 10 bases between them. Using reference TRBV9 and TRBJ2-3 for the parts outside the CDR3, the full variable domain is DSGVTQTPKHLITATGQRVTLRCSPRSGDLSVYWYQQSLDQGLQFLIQYYNGEERAKGNILERFSAQQFPDLHSELNLSSLELGDSALYFCASSVALKPTDTQYFGPGTRLTVL.